The present entry profiles one TCR beta chain with its context. Reverse transcription of all isolated RNA meant that expressed TCRB transcripts were sequenced. Roughly 3.6 million reads were obtained on average from naive, central memory and regulatory T cell samples. The table came from immunoSEQ multiplex PCR; TCRdb's copy has only in-frame clones and leaves some out. The data contain 390,000 or so clones, over 11% of them singletons. The sample is drawn from a study of beta chain features in type 1 diabetes. On the study more broadly: Examination spanned roughly 110 million sorted cells from all samples.

Germline V gene data show CDR1 as ENHRY and CDR2 as SYGVKD. The CDR3 has 14 residues. The J segment lost 6 bases and the V segment lost 2 bases, leaving 2 bases of the junction unmatched. The source of this sequence is a man aged 25-45 years in good health. The sequencing input was naive CD4+ T cells from blood. This sequence joins TRBV10-3 and TRBJ2-7, with 12 nucleotides matching TRBD2. The CDR3 DNA is TGTGCCATCAGTGAGAAGGGACTAGCGGGCGAGCAGTACTTC. Translated: CAISEKGLAGEQYF.